This T cell receptor beta chain was recorded in a study of sequential checkpoint blockade in melanoma. Looking at the study overall: Patients were randomized 1:1 to nivolumab-then-ipilimumab or ipilimumab-then-nivolumab first-line. After both sequences, patients received maintenance nivolumab.

Treatment described: randomized to nivolumab then ipilimumab (arm A) or the reverse (arm B). The germline V gene encodes CDR1 SGHDT and CDR2 YYEEEE. The CDR3 loop spans 12 amino acids. Using immunoSEQ multiplex PCR, the repertoire was profiled, and TCRdb retains in-frame clones only, with some absent. The data hold over 15,000 clones, with 60% to 75% observed a single time. To note about this clone: The germline gene is not matched at one end of the junction; a read error may be the cause.

The clonotype comes from a human donor with melanoma. The chain has TRBV5-6 and TRBJ2-7; unclear D gene. The input for sequencing was CD8+ T cells sorted from blood (inferred from file names), taken from a patient given nivolumab and ipilimumab in sequence. The CDR3 nucleotides read TGTGCCAGCAGCGACGGTGGAGAGACCCAGAACTTC. It codes for CASSDGGETQNF.